Presented here are 22 T cell receptor beta chains from one specimen sequenced in a study of blood T cell repertoires in COVID-19. Libraries were prepared by immunoSEQ multiplex PCR; TCRdb keeps only in-frame clonotypes and omits some of them. Among around 250,000 clones listed, roughly 89% were seen once. The sequenced sample consisted of peripheral blood. The source of these receptors is a woman aged 55-70 years with COVID-19, enrolled during active disease.

The chain is built from TRBV7-6 and TRBJ2-7; 7 bases are shared with TRBD1. There are 15 residues in the CDR3. V was pared by 5 bases and J by 3 bases, with 10 bases of the junction left unmatched. Germline CDR1 and CDR2: SGHVS and FNYEAQ. The CDR3 coding sequence is TGTGCCAGCAGCCGGGATACAGGGGTGTACTACGAGCAGTACTTC. Amino acids: CASSRDTGVYYEQYF.

V is TRBV7-2 and J is TRBJ1-3, with TRBD1 matching over 9 bases. CDR1 is SGHTA and CDR2 is FQGNSA in the germline V gene. Germline trimming cut 2 bases from V and 3 bases from J; bases unmatched to any gene: 11. The CDR3 sequence is 18 residues long. The CDR3 sequence is CASSLFPGTGRFGNTIYF. DNA for the CDR3: TGTGCCAGCAGCTTATTTCCTGGGACAGGGCGGTTTGGAAACACCATATATTTT.

This chain joins TRBV4-1 and TRBJ1-5; the D is unclear. Germline V gives CDR1 MGHRA, CDR2 YSYEKL. The CDR3 has 14 amino acids. The germline V and J ends were trimmed by 1 base and 4 bases, with 8 bases remaining between them. DNA of the CDR3: TGCGCCAGCAGCCAAGCCGGGATTAATCAGCCCCAGCATTTT. Translation: CASSQAGINQPQHF.

The rearrangement joins TRBV7-2 to TRBJ1-2; 7 positions match TRBD1. There are 13 residues in the CDR3. J was trimmed by 8 bases and V by 6 bases; bases with no gene match: 9. The germline V gene encodes CDR1 SGHTA and CDR2 FQGNSA. CDR3 in amino acids: CASSPQGVQGYTF. The CDR3 DNA is TGTGCCAGCAGTCCCCAGGGGGTGCAAGGCTACACCTTC.

This chain links TRBV7-2 with TRBJ1-2; D may be TRBD1 (6 bases). CDR1 is SGHTA and CDR2 is FQGNSA in the germline V gene. This CDR3 is 14 amino acids long. Trimming cost V 5 bases and J 8 bases, with 18 bases left between them. CDR3 loop: CASSPYRAGVGYTF. The DNA of the CDR3 is TGTGCCAGCAGCCCCTACCGTGCAGGGGTCGGCTACACCTTC.

This clone was detected once. V is TRBV19 and J is TRBJ1-1; TRBD1 is a possible D gene (5 bases). Between the trimmed V and J ends, which lost 3 bases and 3 bases, there was a span of 17 bases. CDR1 is LNHDA and CDR2 is SQIVND in the germline V gene (reference sequence). The CDR3 is made up of 16 amino acids. CDR3 sequence: CASSIGVGGGDTEAFF. For the CDR3, the DNA is TGTGCCAGTAGTATTGGAGTGGGGGGAGGGGACACTGAAGCTTTCTTT.

The chain links TRBV5-6 to TRBJ2-7, with D tentatively TRBD2 (6 bases). The CDR3 length is 14 residues. Per germline, CDR1 SGHDT and CDR2 YYEEEE. Trimming left V 4 bases short and J 5 bases short, with 16 bases between. The CDR3 DNA reads as TGTGCCAGCAGCACGGGACTGAGCCCCCACGAGCAGTACTTC. This gives the protein CASSTGLSPHEQYF. Full variable domain (outside the CDR3, taken from reference TRBV5-6 and TRBJ2-7): DAGVTQSPTHLIKTRGQQVTLRCSPKSGHDTVSWYQQALGQGPQFIFQYYEEEERQRGNFPDRFSGHQFPNYSSELNVNALLLGDSALYLCASSTGLSPHEQYFGPGTRLTVT.

The chain recombines TRBV7-6 with TRBJ2-7, with D perhaps matching TRBD2 (5 bases). The CDR3 length is 15 residues. Between the trimmed V and J ends, which lost 2 bases and 6 bases, there was a span of 17 bases. The germline V gene has CDR1 SGHVS and CDR2 FNYEAQ. The CDR3 nucleotides read TGTGCCAGCAGCTTACGCGGAGGAGGCTCCACCGAGCAGTACTTC. Protein sequence: CASSLRGGGSTEQYF.

V is TRBV3-1 (or the pseudogene TRBV3-2) and J is TRBJ1-1; a weak D match, TRBD1 (5 bases). Germline CDR1 is LGHDT and CDR2 is YNNKEL (reference sequence). Trimming cost V 10 bases and J 4 bases, with 16 bases left between them. The CDR3 consists of 13 residues. This CDR3 is CATQRWGGTEAFF. In nucleotides, the CDR3 is TGTGCCACCCAAAGGTGGGGCGGCACTGAAGCTTTCTTT.

The rearrangement uses TRBV5-4 and TRBJ2-7; weak D call: TRBD1 (6 bases). The V gene's germline CDR1 is SGHNT and CDR2 YYREEE (reference sequence). The ends were cut back, 1 base at V and 5 bases at J, with 13 bases in the middle. The CDR3 extends over 14 amino acids. Here the CDR3 reads CASSLLDSLHEQYF. The CDR3 region has the DNA TGTGCCAGCAGCTTGCTGGACAGCTTGCACGAGCAGTACTTC. Full variable domain (rest looked up from reference TRBV5-4 and TRBJ2-7): ETGVTQSPTHLIKTRGQQVTLRCSSQSGHNTVSWYQQALGQGPQFIFQYYREEENGRGNFPPRFSGLQFPNYSSELNVNALELDDSALYLCASSLLDSLHEQYFGPGTRLTVT.

The chain couples TRBV5-5 to TRBJ1-2; no definite D call. The germline V gene has CDR1 SGHKS and CDR2 YYEKEE (reference sequence). V lost 5 bases to trimming and J lost 0 bases, with 14 bases between them. The CDR3 contains 15 residues. The CDR3 region is CASREPGIPNYGYTF. The CDR3 coding sequence is TGTGCCAGCAGGGAGCCGGGGATCCCTAACTATGGCTACACCTTC.

V usage is TRBV20-1 and J usage is TRBJ2-7; 8 nucleotides match TRBD2. The CDR3 length is 15 residues. V shed 3 bases, J shed 6 bases, and the junction held 13 bases outside the gene matches. The V gene's germline CDR1 is DFQATT and CDR2 SNEGSKA (reference sequence). CDR3 bases: TGCAGTGCTAGTCCCGGACTAGCCAGCCCCAGCGAGCAGTACTTC. It specifies CSASPGLASPSEQYF.

This sequence joins TRBV5-1 and TRBJ2-7; 10 positions agree with TRBD1. V dropped 3 bases and J dropped 5; count of bases not matched to a gene: 5. The CDR3 has 14 residues. In germline, CDR1 is SGHRS, CDR2 YFSETQ. The CDR3 loop is CASSWGDRGHEQYF. The CDR3 bases are TGCGCCAGCAGCTGGGGAGACAGGGGGCACGAGCAGTACTTC.

This clone occurred once. The genes are TRBV12-3 or TRBV12-4 and TRBJ2-1; D remains ambiguous. V lost 6 bases and J 6 bases, leaving 9 bases between the germline ends. The CDR3 sequence is 12 residues long. CDR3 loop: CASRPNSNEQFF. The CDR3 DNA reads TGTGCCAGCAGACCCAATAGCAATGAGCAGTTCTTC.

The rearrangement uses TRBV25-1 and TRBJ1-2; D gene unclear. Trimming removed 7 bases from V and 2 bases from J, with 17 bases in between. Germline lookup yields CDR1 MGHDK and CDR2 SYGVNS. This CDR3 is built from 15 residues. CDR3 DNA: TGTGCCAGCACCCCCGAGACCACCGGGAACTATGGCTACACCTTC. Protein product: CASTPETTGNYGYTF.

The chain joins TRBV5-6 to TRBJ1-5; weak D call: TRBD1 (6 bases). The CDR3 is 13 amino acids. Trimming pared 2 bases from V and 11 bases from J, leaving 14 bases between. Germline assignment: CDR1 SGHDT and CDR2 YYEEEE. In DNA form, the CDR3 reads TGTGCCAGCAGCTTTGCGGGGGCTGGGGCCCAGCATTTT. Protein product: CASSFAGAGAQHF. Combining the CDR3 with reference TRBV5-6 and TRBJ1-5 gives the whole variable domain DAGVTQSPTHLIKTRGQQVTLRCSPKSGHDTVSWYQQALGQGPQFIFQYYEEEERQRGNFPDRFSGHQFPNYSSELNVNALLLGDSALYLCASSFAGAGAQHFGDGTRLSIL.

The rearrangement links TRBV7-8 to TRBJ2-7, with D perhaps TRBD1 (6 bases). The CDR3 runs to 16 residues. The germline CDR1 and CDR2 sequences are SGHVS and FQNEAQ. Trimming shortened V by 3 bases and J by 2 bases, and 17 bases separated the two germline ends. CDR3: CASSFERRTETYEQYF. The CDR3 DNA sequence: TGTGCCAGCAGCTTTGAGAGGAGGACAGAAACCTACGAGCAGTACTTC. The complete variable domain, with remaining parts taken from reference TRBV7-8 and TRBJ2-7, reads GAGVSQSPRYKVAKRGQDVALRCDPISGHVSLFWYQQALGQGPEFLTYFQNEAQLDKSGLPSDRFFAERPEGSVSTLKIQRTQQEDSAVYLCASSFERRTETYEQYFGPGTRLTVT.

This clone has just one count. The chain recombines TRBV4-2 with TRBJ1-4, with D hard to call. Germline V CDR1 and CDR2: LGHNA, YNFKEQ. The V gene lost 0 bases and the J gene lost 2 bases, with 10 bases spanning the gap. The CDR3 is made up of 16 amino acids. In DNA form, the CDR3 reads TGTGCCAGCAGCCAAGATCCGAGGGCCACTAATGAAAAACTGTTTTTT. This sequence encodes CASSQDPRATNEKLFF.

The V and J genes are TRBV4-3 and TRBJ1-4; D unresolved. CDR1 is LGHNA, CDR2 YSLEER, per germline. This CDR3 comprises 14 residues. Deletions cut 2 bases from V and 5 bases from J, with 9 bases between. The CDR3 here is CASSQNGLNEKLFF. CDR3 DNA sequence: TGCGCCAGCAGCCAAAATGGGCTGAATGAAAAACTGTTTTTT.

The rearrangement links TRBV19 to TRBJ1-6; 9 positions agree with TRBD1. The CDR3 sequence is 14 residues long. Trimming at V came to 4 bases and at J to 14 bases, leaving 9 bases not matched to a gene. In germline, CDR1 is LNHDA, CDR2 SQIVND (reference sequence). This CDR3 is CASSTMGGQGALHF. For the CDR3, the DNA is TGTGCCAGTAGTACGATGGGGGGACAGGGCGCCCTCCACTTT. Full variable domain (remainder filled in from reference TRBV19 and TRBJ1-6): DGGITQSPKYLFRKEGQNVTLSCEQNLNHDAMYWYRQDPGQGLRLIYYSQIVNDFQKGDIAEGYSVSREKKESFPLTVTSAQKNPTAFYLCASSTMGGQGALHFGNGTRLTVT.

J is TRBJ1-5 and V is TRBV5-8, with D unresolved. V was shortened by 4 bases and J by 5 bases, with 16 bases between the two germline ends. The CDR3 is 15 amino acids. Germline CDR1 and CDR2: SGHTS and YDEGEE. The CDR3 DNA reads as TGTGCCAGCAGCCCCACCGGGAGGGCTCATCAGCCCCAGCATTTT. Protein: CASSPTGRAHQPQHF. Full variable domain (missing parts from reference TRBV5-8 and TRBJ1-5): EAGVTQSPTHLIKTRGQQATLRCSPISGHTSVYWYQQALGLGLQFLLWYDEGEERNRGNFPPRFSGRQFPNYSSELNVNALELEDSALYLCASSPTGRAHQPQHFGDGTRLSIL.

The rearrangement links TRBV5-1 to TRBJ2-1; 9 positions agree with TRBD2. The CDR3 consists of 14 residues. V dropped 5 bases and J dropped 7; count of bases not matched to a gene: 7. CDR1 SGHRS and CDR2 YFSETQ come from the germline V gene. CDR3 bases: TGCGCCAGCAGACGCGGGGGGGCCTGGAATGAGCAGTTCTTC. Its translation is CASRRGGAWNEQFF.